These T cell receptor beta chains were read from a single sample in a study of blood T cells in healthy people across ages. MiXCR, applied by TCRdb to the 5' RACE reads, yields one record per CDR3 protein. The sample includes hundreds of thousands of distinct CDR3 sequences, roughly 32% seen only once; the top ten take 15%. The specimen sequenced was blood. These receptor sequences come from a woman at least 80 years old in good health. The CDR3 runs from the conserved cysteine through the conserved F or W. Fields, in order: V gene, J gene, CDR3 length, CDR3 protein.

V: TRBV6-1
J: TRBJ1-5
length: 15
CDR3: CASSEGPRGILIQHF

V: TRBV6-5
J: TRBJ1-2
length: 12
CDR3: CASSQGARGYTF

V: TRBV19
J: TRBJ1-2
length: 13
CDR3: CATQGTEGTGYTF

V: TRBV6-4
J: TRBJ1-6
length: 15
CDR3: CASSQLGLDNSPLHF

V: TRBV7-2
J: TRBJ2-7
length: 14
CDR3: CASSLDAQNYEQYF

V: TRBV5-1
J: TRBJ2-1
length: 15
CDR3: CASSFGGQEALEQFF

V: TRBV5-1
J: TRBJ2-7
length: 17
CDR3: CASSPVSMGGFSYEQYF

V: TRBV28
J: TRBJ2-7
length: 12
CDR3: CASSFEGSLQYF

V: TRBV6-6
J: TRBJ1-1
length: 13
CDR3: CASSYRVDTEAFF

V: TRBV29-1
J: TRBJ1-1
length: 13
CDR3: CSTRGLGYTEAFF

V: TRBV7-3
J: TRBJ2-1
length: 13
CDR3: CASAYGPNNEQFF

V: TRBV28
J: TRBJ1-1
length: 13
CDR3: CASRQTMGTEAFF

V: TRBV6-2/TRBV6-3
J: TRBJ2-5
length: 17
CDR3: CASSSGPGRGAAETQYF

V: TRBV19
J: TRBJ2-5
length: 18
CDR3: CASSNSLGTSGYQETQYF

V: TRBV19
J: TRBJ1-1
length: 15
CDR3: CASSGYRGLNTEAFF

V: TRBV6-5
J: TRBJ2-3
length: 16
CDR3: CASSYSGSGGSATQYF

V: TRBV6-5
J: TRBJ2-7
length: 16
CDR3: CASRPIPKRGQYEQYF

V: TRBV12-3/TRBV12-4
J: TRBJ1-2
length: 14
CDR3: CASSLQGTFYGYTF

V: TRBV18
J: TRBJ2-2
length: 14
CDR3: CASSPRGPDGELFF

V: TRBV7-3
J: TRBJ2-7
length: 16
CDR3: CASSLTGGRGSYEQYF

V: TRBV6-5
J: TRBJ1-1
length: 11
CDR3: CASVANTEAFF

V: TRBV12-3/TRBV12-4
J: TRBJ2-1
length: 15
CDR3: CASHFDRGLYNEQFF

V: TRBV29-1
J: -
length: 16
CDR3: CSVEPGTGARYNEQYF

V: TRBV7-6
J: TRBJ2-5
length: 16
CDR3: CASSAPSGGYQETQYF

V: TRBV10-3
J: TRBJ2-3
length: 15
CDR3: CAIAGTPVGTDTQYF

V: TRBV7-9
J: TRBJ1-1
length: 18
CDR3: CASSLVRGGAGGAPEAFF

V: TRBV20-1
J: -
length: 14
CDR3: CSAREPPGQETQYF

V: TRBV7-3
J: TRBJ2-1
length: 13
CDR3: CASSTTPSNEQFF

V: TRBV7-2
J: TRBJ2-1
length: 13
CDR3: CASSGHPYNEQFF

V: TRBV7-6
J: TRBJ2-2
length: 13
CDR3: CASSPDRAGELFF

V: TRBV29-1
J: TRBJ1-1
length: 13
CDR3: CSVESPGSEWAFF

V: TRBV6-5
J: TRBJ1-2
length: 13
CDR3: CASSQGLGYGYTF

V: TRBV5-6
J: TRBJ2-7
length: 14
CDR3: CASSLGTVPHEQYF

V: TRBV20-1
J: TRBJ2-7
length: 11
CDR3: CSAVLASRQYF

V: TRBV5-1
J: TRBJ1-2
length: 13
CDR3: CASSRAGLDGYTF

V: TRBV14
J: TRBJ1-2
length: 15
CDR3: CASSQRRGASIGYTF

V: TRBV10-3
J: TRBJ2-5
length: 13
CDR3: CAISGGITETQYF

V: TRBV5-1
J: TRBJ2-3
length: 16
CDR3: CASSLEAGGLTDTQYF

V: TRBV20-1
J: TRBJ2-1
length: 17
CDR3: CSARDRKLAGVKNEQFF

V: TRBV20-1
J: TRBJ1-2
length: 9
CDR3: CSARSLDTF

V: TRBV3-1
J: TRBJ2-1
length: 17
CDR3: CASSQAASGGSYNEQFF

V: TRBV5-1
J: TRBJ2-1
length: 15
CDR3: CASNEGGSSYNEQFF

V: TRBV7-3
J: TRBJ2-2
length: 14
CDR3: CASSIQGVGGELFF

V: TRBV4-1
J: TRBJ1-1
length: 18
CDR3: CASSQGGQVRSGNTEAFF

V: TRBV12-3/TRBV12-4
J: TRBJ2-3
length: 16
CDR3: CASSHSGQLGTDTQYF

V: TRBV6-1
J: TRBJ1-6
length: 15
CDR3: CASSDRQGGGSPLHF